These 15 T cell receptor beta chains originate from one sample sequenced in a study of vaccination effects on CD4 cells after COVID-19 (dated by TCRdb to the early 2020s). Receptor amplification or capture employed the immunoSEQ multiplex PCR assay. The source is immuneACCESS, and TCRdb retained only in-frame sequences with V and J called. Part of the clones is not carried over; for the studies checked, unresolved V genes explain less than half of this, and the remainder is unexplained. The sample records more than 40,000 clones, around 76% of which are singletons. The ten largest clones take up approximately 10% of the sample. After roughly 11 days of culture, CD4+ T cells were isolated with the EasySep CD4+ T cell isolation kit. No antigen is known for these receptors. The sequences come from CD4+ T cells from PBMCs cultured without peptide, collected before COVID-19 vaccination. These TCRs come from a human donor who had a prior SARS-CoV-2 infection.

The V and J genes are TRBV15 and TRBJ1-2; D not certain. This CDR3 comprises 13 residues. The V end lost 2 bases, the J end lost 7 bases, and 11 bases lay between the germline ends. Germline CDR1 reads LNHNV; CDR2 reads YYDKDF (reference sequence). The CDR3 here is CATSRIERVGYTF. The CDR3 bases are TGTGCCACCAGCAGAATAGAGCGGGTTGGCTACACCTTC.

The V gene is TRBV24-1, the J gene TRBJ1-1; D is unclear. CDR1 is KGHDR, CDR2 SFDVKD, per germline. The CDR3 runs 13 residues. V lost 3 bases, J lost 2 bases, and 6 bases lay in between. The CDR3, as DNA: TGTGCCACCAGTGATGGACTTAACACTGAAGCTTTCTTT. This encodes CATSDGLNTEAFF.

The chain uses TRBV2 and TRBJ1-1, with D perhaps matching TRBD1 (5 bases). The germline CDR1 and CDR2 sequences are SNHLY and FYNNEI. V lost 4 bases to trimming and J lost 5 bases, with 14 bases between them. The CDR3 has 14 amino acids. CDR3: CASSVGGAKTEAFF. The CDR3 nucleotides read TGTGCCAGCAGTGTGGGAGGGGCGAAGACTGAAGCTTTCTTT. The whole variable domain, filled in from reference TRBV2 and TRBJ1-1, reads EPEVTQTPSHQVTQMGQEVILRCVPISNHLYFYWYRQILGQKVEFLVSFYNNEISEKSEIFDDQFSVERPDGSNFTLKIRSTKLEDSAMYFCASSVGGAKTEAFFGQGTRLTVV.

The V and J genes are TRBV18 and TRBJ2-3; 8 bases align to TRBD2. The CDR3 totals 15 residues. V shed 3 bases, J shed 2 bases, and the junction held 4 bases outside the gene matches. The germline gives CDR1 KGHSH, CDR2 LQKENI. CDR3 amino acids: CASSPEREFTDTQYF. DNA for the CDR3: TGTGCCAGCTCACCGGAGCGGGAGTTCACAGATACGCAGTATTTT.

The chain recombines TRBV28 with TRBJ1-1; D may be TRBD1 (6 bases). CDR3 length: 12 amino acids. In germline, CDR1 is MDHEN, CDR2 SYDVKM. Trimming left V 5 bases short and J 11 bases short, with 15 bases between. CDR3 DNA: TGTGCCAGCAGTCGGGACACCTTGGCGGCTTTCTTT. Amino acids: CASSRDTLAAFF.

V and J are TRBV12-5 and TRBJ1-5; no reliable D call. V shed 4 bases and J shed 0 bases, with 7 bases lying between them. CDR1 is LGHNT, CDR2 FRNRAP, per germline. The CDR3 has 14 amino acids. The CDR3 region is CASGSEYSNQPQHF. The CDR3 bases are TGTGCTAGTGGTTCCGAATATAGCAATCAGCCCCAGCATTTT.

This rearrangement joins TRBV6-5 to TRBJ2-1; 7 bases match TRBD1. The CDR3 has 15 residues. V trimming: 2 bases; J trimming: 5 bases; junction bases outside the gene matches: 6. The germline CDR1 and CDR2 sequences are MNHEY and SVGAGI. The CDR3 region is CASSYQGVVNNEQFF. Here the CDR3 DNA reads TGTGCCAGCAGTTACCAGGGGGTAGTCAACAATGAGCAGTTCTTC.

The J gene is TRBJ2-1, the V gene TRBV6-5; D gene ambiguous. V was trimmed by 5 bases and J by 10 bases, leaving 9 bases between them. From germline, CDR1 is MNHEY and CDR2 SVGAGI. The CDR3 contains 11 residues. CDR3: CASSKNGEQFF. CDR3 nucleotides: TGTGCCAGCAGTAAAAACGGGGAGCAGTTCTTC.

This clone was counted only a few times. The gene calls are TRBV4-2 and TRBJ2-1; 8 bases align to TRBD2. The CDR3 spans 16 residues. V lost 0 bases to trimming and J lost 4 bases; unmatched junction nucleotides: 5. CDR1 is LGHNA and CDR2 is YNFKEQ in the germline V gene. CDR3 amino acids: CASSQEGLVNYNEQFF. CDR3 nucleotides: TGTGCCAGCAGCCAAGAGGGACTAGTAAATTACAATGAGCAGTTCTTC.

The genes are TRBV19 and TRBJ2-2; 8 bases line up with TRBD1. This CDR3 region has 14 residues. CDR1 and CDR2 from the germline V gene are LNHDA and SQIVND (reference sequence). V was clipped by 10 bases and J by 7 bases; unmatched bases: 11. This CDR3 is CATQDRGGHGELFF. The CDR3 DNA sequence: TGTGCCACCCAAGACAGGGGTGGGCACGGGGAGCTGTTTTTT.

The J gene is TRBJ1-4, the V gene TRBV7-2; 7 bases agree with TRBD1. Germline lookup yields CDR1 SGHTA and CDR2 FQGNSA. The CDR3 loop spans 14 amino acids. The J segment lost 8 bases and the V segment lost 5 bases, leaving 8 bases of the junction unmatched. CDR3 bases: TGTGCCAGCAGCCGGGACAGCTCAAGGGAAAAACTGTTTTTT. Residues: CASSRDSSREKLFF.

This clone has just one count. The V call is TRBV9, the J call TRBJ2-1, with D maybe TRBD2 (5 bases). This CDR3 has 13 residues. Germline V CDR1 and CDR2: SGDLS, YYNGEE. The V end lost 4 bases, the J end lost 5 bases, and 10 bases lay between the germline ends. The DNA of the CDR3 is TGTGCCAGCAGCCCTGCGGGTCACAATGAGCAGTTCTTC. Translating gives CASSPAGHNEQFF.

This chain links TRBV5-1 with TRBJ2-1; no firm D call. This CDR3 spans 13 amino acids. Germline assignment: CDR1 SGHRS and CDR2 YFSETQ. V lost 6 bases and J lost 1, with 8 bases in between. CDR3: CASMHGSYNEQFF. In nucleotides, the CDR3 is TGCGCCAGCATGCATGGGTCCTACAATGAGCAGTTCTTC.

The rearrangement links TRBV2 to TRBJ1-4, with 7 bases lining up with TRBD1. The germline V gene has CDR1 SNHLY and CDR2 FYNNEI. This CDR3 comprises 13 residues. The V and J ends lost 8 bases and 5 bases, in that order; junction bases with no gene match: 5. This CDR3 is CASHGTENEKLFF. The CDR3 DNA sequence: TGTGCCAGCCACGGGACAGAGAATGAAAAACTGTTTTTT.

This clone was recorded a few times. The CDR3, as DNA: TGTGCCAGCAGTTCGACTAGCGGGAGCACAGATACGCAGTATTTT. Its translation is CASSSTSGSTDTQYF. The chain joins TRBV6-2 or TRBV6-3 to TRBJ2-3, with 10 bases lining up with TRBD2. The germline V gene has CDR1 MNHEY and CDR2 SVGEGT. V shed 4 bases and J 0 bases; nucleotides not matched to a gene: 1. The CDR3 runs to 15 residues.